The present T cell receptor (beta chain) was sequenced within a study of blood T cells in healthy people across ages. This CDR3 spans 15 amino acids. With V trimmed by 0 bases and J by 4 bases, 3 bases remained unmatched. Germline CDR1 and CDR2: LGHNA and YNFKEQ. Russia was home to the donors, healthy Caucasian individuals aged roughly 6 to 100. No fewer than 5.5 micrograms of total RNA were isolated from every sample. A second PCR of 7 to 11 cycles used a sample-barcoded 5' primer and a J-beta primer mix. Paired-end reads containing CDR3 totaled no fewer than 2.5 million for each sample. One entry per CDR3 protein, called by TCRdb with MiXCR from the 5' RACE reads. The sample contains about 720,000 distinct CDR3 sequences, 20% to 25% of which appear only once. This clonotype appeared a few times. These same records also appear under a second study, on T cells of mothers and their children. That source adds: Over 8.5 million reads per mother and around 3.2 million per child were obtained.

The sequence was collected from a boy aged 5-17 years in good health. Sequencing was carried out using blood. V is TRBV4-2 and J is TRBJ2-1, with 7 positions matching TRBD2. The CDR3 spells CASSQEASGYNEQFF. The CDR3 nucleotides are TGTGCCAGCAGCCAAGAGGCTAGCGGATACAATGAGCAGTTCTTC.